This T cell receptor (beta chain) came from a study of blood T cells in healthy people across ages (dated by TCRdb to between 2014 and 2017). About the study as a whole: In model experiments, template switching captured roughly one uniquely barcoded TCR beta cDNA molecule for every two T cells. The study measured age-related changes in TCR beta repertoire diversity using deep sequencing normalized with unique cDNA molecular identifiers. Four age groups were formed from the donors: young (average 16 years), middle-aged (approximately 39), aged (around 68) and long-lived (about 80). To avoid experimental bias, donors of different ages were spread randomly across the sequencing lanes. Using the same blood draw, the study looked at two additional independent replicas of 1 million unique cDNA reads for two donors, one aged 18 to 29 and the other aged 80 or older. Broader findings and caveats from the paper: Compared with the aged group, more naive CD4+ T cells, fewer expanded clones and increased TCR diversity were shown by the long-lived group, suggesting age selection. Observed TCR beta diversity correlated strongly with the percentage of naive T cells measured by flow cytometry. As age increased, observed TCR beta diversity per million T cells dropped in a roughly linear way, and a significant reduction was already evident by age 40. Because donor CMV infection status was unknown, age-related changes in expanded clonotypes were potentially confounded. Conclusive comparison of naive and antigen-experienced compartments was prevented by the profiling of bulk unsorted PBMCs. Estimates of total diversity based on one million sequenced T cells were considered lower bounds and underestimates.

The library came from 5' RACE. The instrument was an Illumina HiSeq 2500. A second PCR of about 6 to 11 cycles was performed with a sample-barcoded 5' primer and a J-beta primer mix. A template-switch 5' adaptor carrying 12 random nucleotides introduced a unique molecular identifier onto each TCR beta cDNA molecule. At least 2.5 million CDR3-containing paired-end reads were obtained from each sample. First-strand cDNA was synthesized from all RNA with the Mint cDNA synthesis kit, primed by a TRBC-specific oligonucleotide. After uracil-DNA glycosylase treatment, a first 18-cycle PCR used universal primers M1SS and BC2_uni_R on all cDNA. The source study handled its data this way. For normalization, 1 million high-quality reads were randomly selected from each sample, with every read carrying a distinct molecular identifier. Instead of being binned into consensus sequences, reads with shared molecular identifiers were discarded. MiTCR, with a Q25 quality threshold and the strictest error-elimination algorithm, was used for CDR3 identification, clonotype clustering and error correction. Lower-bound total TCR beta diversity was estimated with a nonparametric unseen species model using Euler transformation. TCRdb's own reprocessing of the public reads used fastp at Q25 and MiXCR and kept productive beta chains. Rows with one shared CDR3 protein collapse into an entry with the most common genes and DNA. TCRdb, not the authors, supplied the V and J calls. The sample contains nearly 1 million distinct CDR3 sequences, 51% of them found a single time. The ten largest clonotypes hold 20% to 25% of the sample.

Trimming removed 0 bases from V and 12 bases from J; the gene matches leave 3 bases unexplained. CDR1 DFQATT and CDR2 SNEGSKA are derived from the germline V gene (reference sequence). The CDR3, cysteine through phenylalanine, is 11 amino acids long. The kept DNA is CDR3 alone, 33 bases in frame from the first base. This clonotype was found a few times. No cognate antigen has been identified for it. It has no much larger one-base neighbor in the sample; base qualities were not kept. Donors were 39 systemically healthy Caucasian individuals from Russia aged roughly 6 to 90 years. Around 10 milliliters of peripheral blood were drawn from each donor into EDTA-treated Vacutainer tubes. Ficoll-Paque density-gradient centrifugation was used to isolate PBMCs, with at least 6.5 million per sample. Trizol reagent was used to extract total RNA from the PBMCs, yielding at least 6 micrograms per sample. For every donor, flow cytometry on a PBMC aliquot measured the percentage of naive CD45RAhigh/CD27high T cells.

Material: blood. The V and J genes are TRBV20-1 and TRBJ2-7; the junction holds 9 bases that match TRBD2. This TCR was sampled from a woman aged 55-69 years in good health. The CDR3 reads as follows: CSARDLAGPYF. The bases read TGCAGTGCTAGAGATCTAGCGGGGCCGTACTTC.